The 26 T cell receptor beta chains below were found in one sample sequenced in a study of coeliac disease. These receptors' antigens are unknown. Regarding the study as a whole: Active celiac intraepithelial and lamina propria samples had lower TRB and TRG clonality than control samples.

TCRdb's copy holds only in-frame clones and misses some; the assay was immunoSEQ multiplex PCR. The table shows 7,200 or so clones, with about 63% occurring only once. Sequenced material: lamina propria lymphocytes from the gut. The receptors shown here come from a woman between 18 and 29 years old with active celiac disease.

The table lists this clone with a count of one. The chain has TRBV18 and TRBJ1-1; D call uncertain. Germline V gene sequence: CDR1 KGHSH, CDR2 LQKENI. The ends were cut back, 2 bases at V and 1 base at J, with 11 bases in the middle. The CDR3 length is 15 residues. The CDR3 sequence is CASSPYRGGNTEAFF. The DNA of the CDR3 is TGTGCCAGCTCACCATATCGGGGAGGGAACACTGAAGCTTTCTTT.

The chain combines TRBV7-2 with TRBJ1-2; D may be TRBD1 (5 bases). Germline CDR1 and CDR2: SGHTA and FQGNSA. The CDR3 length is 14 residues. V dropped 5 bases and J dropped 4 bases, with 14 bases sitting between them. The CDR3 DNA follows: TGTGCCAGCAGCCAGACGAAGGGGCGCTATGGCTACACCTTC. Amino acids: CASSQTKGRYGYTF.

This clone came up a few times. The chain links TRBV9 to TRBJ2-1; 9 bases line up with TRBD2. Germline V gives CDR1 SGDLS, CDR2 YYNGEE. J lost 3 bases, V lost 4 bases, and 11 bases had no gene match. The CDR3 is made up of 17 amino acids. CDR3 amino acids: CASSPRLAGAGYNEQFF. The CDR3 DNA reads as TGTGCCAGCAGCCCCCGTTTAGCGGGAGCGGGCTACAATGAGCAGTTCTTC.

This chain links TRBV7-3 with TRBJ1-5, with unresolved D. V lost 5 bases to trimming and J lost 1 base, with 18 bases between them. CDR3 size: 17 residues. CDR1 and CDR2 from the germline V gene are SGHTA and FQGTGA. The CDR3 DNA sequence: TGTGCCAGCAGCCATTCCCTGGAGACTAAAAGCAATCAGCCCCAGCATTTT. This sequence encodes CASSHSLETKSNQPQHF.

This rearrangement joins TRBV10-3 to TRBJ2-1; 7 positions match TRBD1. The V gene's germline CDR1 is ENHRY and CDR2 SYGVKD. J was trimmed by 0 bases and V by 11 bases; bases with no gene match: 13. The CDR3 runs to 16 residues. For the CDR3, the DNA is TGTGCCCTACGTCGATCTACAGGGGACTCCTACAATGAGCAGTTCTTC. It specifies CALRRSTGDSYNEQFF.

This rearrangement joins TRBV29-1 to TRBJ2-7, with 13 bases lining up with TRBD2. Germline trimming cut 2 bases from V and 4 bases from J; bases unmatched to any gene: 5. Germline V gene data show CDR1 as SQVTM and CDR2 as ANQGSEA. The CDR3 has 15 amino acids. This CDR3 is CSVEWTSGGSYEQYF. CDR3 bases: TGCAGCGTTGAATGGACTAGCGGGGGTTCGTACGAGCAGTACTTC.

V gene TRBV28 combines with J gene TRBJ1-4; 7 bases map to TRBD1. CDR1 is MDHEN, CDR2 SYDVKM, per germline. The CDR3 runs to 14 residues. The ends lost 6 bases at V and 2 bases at J; junction bases unmatched: 3. CDR3 DNA: TGTGCCAGCAGCACACAGGGGACTAATGAAAAACTGTTTTTT. Residues: CASSTQGTNEKLFF.

The V call is TRBV28, the J call TRBJ2-1, with a tentative D call TRBD2 (6 bases). This CDR3 has 15 amino acids. Trimming pared 2 bases from V and 2 bases from J, leaving 10 bases between. Per germline, CDR1 MDHEN and CDR2 SYDVKM. Here the CDR3 DNA reads TGTGCCAGCAGTTTACTCGGGAGTGCCTACAATGAGCAGTTCTTC. It is translated as CASSLLGSAYNEQFF.

This clone turned up a few times. The gene calls are TRBV29-1 and TRBJ2-1; 9 positions agree with TRBD1. CDR3 length equals 13 residues. Trimming cost V 7 bases and J 4 bases; bases outside gene matches: 5. Germline values: CDR1 SQVTM, CDR2 ANQGSEA. The chain's CDR3 is CSAWTGAYNEQFF. The CDR3 DNA reads TGCAGCGCCTGGACAGGGGCATACAATGAGCAGTTCTTC.

This chain links TRBV5-6 with TRBJ1-1; D uncertain. V was shortened by 4 bases and J by 4 bases, with 11 bases between the two germline ends. This CDR3 spans 13 amino acids. Looked up from germline, CDR1 is SGHDT and CDR2 is YYEEEE. DNA of the CDR3: TGTGCCAGCAGCGCGGGCCTCCTCACTGAAGCTTTCTTT. Translated, it gives CASSAGLLTEAFF.

V gene TRBV15 combines with J gene TRBJ1-1; D call uncertain. V was trimmed by 0 bases and J by 1 base, leaving 9 bases between them. Per the germline V gene, CDR1 is LNHNV and CDR2 is YYDKDF (reference sequence). The CDR3 is 15 residues long. DNA for the CDR3: TGTGCCACCAGCAGAGATCGCCGGGAGAACACTGAAGCTTTCTTT. Protein product: CATSRDRRENTEAFF.

This clone was detected only once. The CDR3 nucleotides read TGTGCCAGCAGTTTGTTGGTGACAGGGATTCCTCGGGGTGTCACAGATACGCAGTATTTT. Its protein product is CASSLLVTGIPRGVTDTQYF. This rearrangement joins TRBV28 to TRBJ2-3, with 7 bases matching TRBD1. V dropped 3 bases and J dropped 2; count of bases not matched to a gene: 20. Per germline, CDR1 MDHEN and CDR2 SYDVKM. The CDR3 length is 20 residues.

The V call is TRBV4-1, the J call TRBJ2-6; 8 bases are a match to TRBD1. Germline V gene sequence: CDR1 MGHRA, CDR2 YSYEKL. The trim removed 4 bases at V and 3 bases at J, leaving 2 bases unmatched. The CDR3 runs 15 residues. CDR3 amino acids: CASSPQGVGANVLTF. CDR3 DNA sequence: TGCGCCAGCAGCCCACAGGGGGTTGGGGCCAACGTCCTGACTTTC.

This sequence joins TRBV5-1 and TRBJ1-3; TRBD1 is a possible D gene (5 bases). CDR1 is SGHRS, CDR2 YFSETQ, per germline. Trimming removed 3 bases at V and 2 bases at J, with 15 bases between. The CDR3 contains 16 residues. CDR3 DNA sequence: TGCGCCAGCAGCTCACGACAGATAAGCCCTGGAAACACCATATATTTT. Its translation is CASSSRQISPGNTIYF.

The J gene is TRBJ1-5, the V gene TRBV4-1, with 7 bases lining up with TRBD1. The CDR3 covers 16 residues. The germline V gene has CDR1 MGHRA and CDR2 YSYEKL. The junction had 3 bases not matched to a gene; V was cut back by 0 bases and J by 1 base. The CDR3 nucleotides read TGCGCCAGCAGCCAAGATCCGGGACAGAGCAATCAGCCCCAGCATTTT. The encoded protein is CASSQDPGQSNQPQHF.

V gene TRBV4-2 combines with J gene TRBJ1-1, with 9 bases fitting TRBD1. The CDR3 is 15 amino acids. Germline trimming cut 4 bases from V and 4 bases from J; bases unmatched to any gene: 7. Germline assignment: CDR1 LGHNA and CDR2 YNFKEQ. CDR3 protein: CASSRSDRGGTEAFF. CDR3 bases: TGTGCCAGCAGCCGCTCGGACAGGGGAGGCACTGAAGCTTTCTTT.

The V gene is TRBV7-9, the J gene TRBJ1-1; D call uncertain. CDR3 length equals 12 residues. V lost 3 bases, J lost 5 bases, and 7 bases lay in between. CDR1 is SEHNR, CDR2 FQNEAQ, per germline (reference sequence). The CDR3 sequence is CASSLTGTEAFF. For the CDR3, the DNA is TGTGCCAGCAGCTTGACGGGGACTGAAGCTTTCTTT. Together with reference TRBV7-9 and TRBJ1-1, the CDR3 gives the full variable domain: DTGVSQNPRHKITKRGQNVTFRCDPISEHNRLYWYRQTLGQGPEFLTYFQNEAQLEKSRLLSDRFSAERPKGSFSTLEIQRTEQGDSAMYLCASSLTGTEAFFGQGTRLTVV.

The genes are TRBV7-2 and TRBJ2-3, with 9 bases lining up with TRBD2. Germline V gene sequence: CDR1 SGHTA, CDR2 FQGNSA. The CDR3 length is 16 residues. After removal of 2 bases from V and 2 bases from J, the junction contained 5 bases not matched to a gene. This chain's CDR3 is CASSLILAGTTDTQYF. DNA of the CDR3: TGTGCCAGCAGCTTAATTCTAGCGGGGACCACAGATACGCAGTATTTT.

This clone came up a few times. This chain uses TRBV5-1 with TRBJ1-1; D is unresolved. Trimming pared 3 bases from V and 0 bases from J, leaving 12 bases between. CDR3 length: 15 amino acids. Germline values: CDR1 SGHRS, CDR2 YFSETQ. The CDR3, as DNA: TGCGCCAGCAGCTCGTTAAGCGTGGTGAACACTGAAGCTTTCTTT. As protein: CASSSLSVVNTEAFF.

The chain couples TRBV5-1 to TRBJ2-3; D is undetermined. V was pared by 0 bases and J by 4 bases, with 9 bases between. The V gene's germline CDR1 is SGHRS and CDR2 YFSETQ. This CDR3 is 14 amino acids long. Written as DNA, the CDR3 is TGCGCCAGCAGCTTGGCTCGAACTTCAGATACGCAGTATTTT. Protein: CASSLARTSDTQYF.

The rearrangement links TRBV2 to TRBJ2-1; 7 positions agree with TRBD2. CDR1 SNHLY and CDR2 FYNNEI come from the germline V gene. V lost 7 bases and J lost 7; bases outside the gene matches: 7. The CDR3 runs 13 residues. The DNA for the CDR3 is TGTGCCAGCATGGGCGGGAGATGGAATGAGCAGTTCTTC. Amino acid sequence: CASMGGRWNEQFF. The variable domain in full, completed from reference TRBV2 and TRBJ2-1, reads EPEVTQTPSHQVTQMGQEVILRCVPISNHLYFYWYRQILGQKVEFLVSFYNNEISEKSEIFDDQFSVERPDGSNFTLKIRSTKLEDSAMYFCASMGGRWNEQFFGPGTRLTVL.

The V and J genes are TRBV5-1 and TRBJ2-7; D might be TRBD1 (7 bases). The CDR3 spans 16 residues. CDR1 is SGHRS and CDR2 is YFSETQ in the germline V gene. Trimming stripped 4 bases from V and 3 bases from J, with 20 bases between. As DNA, the CDR3 is TGCGCCAGCAGCACCTTGGTGGCGGGACAGAGCTACGAGCAGTACTTC. It is translated as CASSTLVAGQSYEQYF.

V and J are TRBV6-5 and TRBJ2-2; no clear D. The CDR3 has 12 residues. Trimming removed 9 bases from V and 4 bases from J, with 9 bases in between. Germline assignment: CDR1 MNHEY and CDR2 SVGAGI. The CDR3 loop reads CASRRGTGELFF. The CDR3 coding sequence is TGTGCCAGTCGCCGAGGCACCGGGGAGCTGTTTTTT.

The chain carries TRBV7-3 and TRBJ2-3; tentative D call: TRBD1 (5 bases). Germline values: CDR1 SGHTA, CDR2 FQGTGA. Trimming took off 5 bases at V and 5 bases at J, with 11 bases between the two ends. This CDR3 has 13 amino acids. The CDR3 nucleotides read TGTGCCAGCAGCCCAGGGCCGGAAGATACGCAGTATTTT. Protein sequence: CASSPGPEDTQYF.

V gene TRBV19 combines with J gene TRBJ1-1, with D hard to call. The CDR3 runs 13 residues. The germline V and J ends were trimmed by 3 bases and 3 bases, with 8 bases remaining between them. From germline, CDR1 is LNHDA and CDR2 SQIVND (reference sequence). The CDR3 reads CASSISADTEAFF. For the CDR3, the DNA is TGTGCCAGTAGTATTTCGGCGGACACTGAAGCTTTCTTT.

This clone showed up just once. The chain uses TRBV7-7 and TRBJ2-1, with 11 bases matching TRBD2. Germline V CDR1 and CDR2: SSHAT, FNYEAQ (reference sequence). CDR3 length equals 16 residues. After removal of 5 bases from V and 10 bases from J, the junction contained 13 bases not matched to a gene. CDR3 loop: CASSPFSGRAVGEQFF. The CDR3 DNA reads TGTGCCAGCAGCCCCTTTAGCGGGAGGGCAGTGGGGGAGCAGTTCTTC. Complete variable domain (other parts from reference TRBV7-7 and TRBJ2-1): GAGVSQSPRYKVTKRGQDVTLRCDPISSHATLYWYQQALGQGPEFLTYFNYEAQPDKSGLPSDRFSAERPEGSISTLTIQRTEQRDSAMYRCASSPFSGRAVGEQFFGPGTRLTVL.